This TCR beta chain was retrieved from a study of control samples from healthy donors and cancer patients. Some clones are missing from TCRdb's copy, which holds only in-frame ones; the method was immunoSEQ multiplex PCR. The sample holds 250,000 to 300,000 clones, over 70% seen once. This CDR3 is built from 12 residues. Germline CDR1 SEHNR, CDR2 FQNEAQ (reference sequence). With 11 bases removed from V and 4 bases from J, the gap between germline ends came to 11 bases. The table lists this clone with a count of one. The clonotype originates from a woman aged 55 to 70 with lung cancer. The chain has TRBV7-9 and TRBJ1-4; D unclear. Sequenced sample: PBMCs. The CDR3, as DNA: TGTGCCGTGAGAGTCCGTAATGAAAAACTGTTTTTT. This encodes CAVRVRNEKLFF.